Shown below are 31 T cell receptor beta chains from a single sample sequenced in a study of blood T cell repertoires in COVID-19 (dated by TCRdb to 2018 to 2021). Libraries were built with the immunoSEQ multiplex PCR assay. TCRdb re-hosts the immuneACCESS table, in-frame sequences only. Its copies lack some clones; in the studies checked, an unresolved V gene accounts for under half of them, and the cause for the rest is not known. The table for this sample lists some 110,000 clones; about nine tenths of them were counted only once. 6.5% to 8.5% of the sample is in the top ten clones. Material: peripheral blood. All receptors come from a human donor in a cohort sampled during active COVID-19.

The chain links TRBV5-8 to TRBJ2-1; TRBD2 is a possible D gene (6 bases). V was shortened by 10 bases and J by 7 bases, with 21 bases between the two germline ends. Germline CDR1 reads SGHTS; CDR2 reads YDEGEE. The CDR3 consists of 14 residues. CDR3: CAWMRDSSGNEQFF. The CDR3 nucleotides are TGTGCCTGGATGCGGGACTCGTCTGGGAATGAGCAGTTCTTC.

The rearrangement links TRBV19 to TRBJ2-2, with TRBD1 as a possible D gene (6 bases). The V and J ends lost 7 bases and 4 bases respectively, with 19 bases between them. Germline CDR1 is LNHDA and CDR2 is SQIVND (reference sequence). This CDR3 comprises 16 residues. DNA for the CDR3: TGTGCCAGTAAATCCTCCCCAGGGGCGTTCACCGGGGAGCTGTTTTTT. Translated, it gives CASKSSPGAFTGELFF.

The chain links TRBV30 to TRBJ2-2; D possibly corresponds to TRBD2 (6 bases). The CDR3 totals 14 residues. V dropped 2 bases and J dropped 2 bases, with 9 bases sitting between them. The V gene's germline CDR1 is GTSNPN and CDR2 SVGIG (reference sequence). CDR3 protein: CAWSFGTNTGELFF. DNA of the CDR3: TGTGCCTGGAGTTTCGGGACTAACACCGGGGAGCTGTTTTTT.

The J gene is TRBJ2-7, the V gene TRBV28; possible D gene TRBD1, 6 bases. The V and J ends lost 3 bases and 9 bases respectively, with 18 bases between them. Looked up from germline, CDR1 is MDHEN and CDR2 is SYDVKM. The CDR3 is made up of 14 amino acids. CDR3 in DNA: TGTGCCAGCAGTTTTGGGGACCGCAGGGGTGTGCAGTACTTC. Protein: CASSFGDRRGVQYF.

The chain recombines TRBV7-3 with TRBJ2-2, with 9 bases lining up with TRBD2. The CDR3 sequence is 17 residues long. V shed 2 bases and J 7 bases; nucleotides not matched to a gene: 11. Germline CDR1 is SGHTA and CDR2 is FQGTGA. CDR3 in amino acids: CASSLGPSGADGGELFF. In nucleotides, the CDR3 is TGTGCCAGCAGCTTAGGGCCTAGCGGGGCGGATGGCGGGGAGCTGTTTTTT.

The chain recombines TRBV7-2 with TRBJ2-7; D is uncertain. Looked up from germline, CDR1 is SGHTA and CDR2 is FQGNSA. Trimming removed 3 bases at V and 2 bases at J, with 8 bases between. CDR3 size: 13 residues. For the CDR3, the DNA is TGTGCCAGCAGCTTCCCTCTCCCCTACGAGCAGTACTTC. Amino acids: CASSFPLPYEQYF. Looking up the rest from reference TRBV7-2 and TRBJ2-7 gives the full variable domain: GAGVSQSPSNKVTEKGKDVELRCDPISGHTALYWYRQSLGQGLEFLIYFQGNSAPDKSGLPSDRFSAERTGGSVSTLTIQRTQQEDSAVYLCASSFPLPYEQYFGPGTRLTVT.

This clone was recorded a few times. The chain combines TRBV5-1 with TRBJ2-1; D call uncertain. Germline lookup yields CDR1 SGHRS and CDR2 YFSETQ. V was trimmed by 0 bases and J by 2 bases, leaving 6 bases between them. This CDR3 is built from 14 residues. CDR3 residues: CASSLGSAYNEQFF. As DNA, the CDR3 is TGCGCCAGCAGCTTGGGCAGCGCCTACAATGAGCAGTTCTTC.

This chain connects TRBV3-1 (or the pseudogene TRBV3-2) to TRBJ1-1; 9 bases align to TRBD1. The CDR3 length is 12 residues. CDR1 and CDR2 (germline): LGHDT, YNNKEL (reference sequence). Trimming at V came to 4 bases and at J to 10 bases, leaving 4 bases not matched to a gene. The CDR3 bases are TGTGCCAGCAGCCCCCCGGGACAGGGAGCTTTCTTT. Its protein product is CASSPPGQGAFF.

The V and J genes are TRBV20-1 and TRBJ2-7, with a weak D call TRBD1 (7 bases). This CDR3 is 12 amino acids long. CDR1 is DFQATT, CDR2 SNEGSKA, per germline (reference sequence). V was cut by 3 bases and J by 6 bases, with 12 bases left in between. The CDR3 bases are TGCAGTGCTAGTTTCCAGGGGGGCGAGCAGTACTTC. Its protein is CSASFQGGEQYF.

The rearrangement links TRBV10-1 to TRBJ2-3, with TRBD1 matching 11 bases. Germline V gene data show CDR1 as WNHNN and CDR2 as SYGVQD (reference sequence). CDR3 length: 16 residues. Trimming at V came to 0 bases and at J to 3 bases, leaving 2 bases not matched to a gene. The CDR3: CASSESRDRGTDTQYF. The CDR3 bases are TGCGCCAGCAGTGAGTCGCGGGACAGGGGGACAGATACGCAGTATTTT.

The table lists this clone with a count of one. V usage is TRBV19 and J usage is TRBJ1-2; D is undetermined. This CDR3 is built from 14 residues. The V end lost 3 bases, the J end lost 7 bases, and 15 bases lay between the germline ends. CDR1 is LNHDA and CDR2 is SQIVND in the germline V gene (reference sequence). CDR3 in DNA: TGTGCCAGTAGTATCGGAGGGTTATTAGGTGGCTACACCTTC. Protein sequence: CASSIGGLLGGYTF. The full variable domain, its missing parts supplied by reference TRBV19 and TRBJ1-2, is DGGITQSPKYLFRKEGQNVTLSCEQNLNHDAMYWYRQDPGQGLRLIYYSQIVNDFQKGDIAEGYSVSREKKESFPLTVTSAQKNPTAFYLCASSIGGLLGGYTFGSGTRLTVV.

The chain employs TRBV7-9 and TRBJ2-5, with 7 bases identical to TRBD2. V gave up 5 bases and J gave up 4 bases; unmatched junction bases: 7. Germline CDR1 SEHNR, CDR2 FQNEAQ (reference sequence). This CDR3 spans 14 amino acids. The CDR3 protein is CASSGGGAGETQYF. The CDR3 nucleotides are TGTGCCAGCAGCGGGGGAGGGGCAGGAGAGACCCAGTACTTC.

CDR3 nucleotide sequence: TGTGCCAGCAGGTCCGAAGAGACCCAGTACTTC. Its protein is CASRSEETQYF. The genes are TRBV2 and TRBJ2-5; D is unclear. This CDR3 has 11 residues. CDR1 is SNHLY, CDR2 FYNNEI, per germline. The ends were cut back, 6 bases at V and 3 bases at J, with 5 bases in the middle.

The V call is TRBV30, the J call TRBJ2-7; 8 positions match TRBD1. CDR1 and CDR2 (germline): GTSNPN, SVGIG (reference sequence). The CDR3 loop spans 16 amino acids. The V and J ends lost 2 bases and 7 bases, in that order; junction bases with no gene match: 16. CDR3 DNA: TGTGCCTGGAGTTTACTGCCGGGACAGGTTAGATTTGAGCAGTACTTC. Its translation is CAWSLLPGQVRFEQYF.

This sequence joins TRBV7-8 and TRBJ2-7; D not certain. Germline V CDR1 and CDR2: SGHVS, FQNEAQ. The V end lost 2 bases, the J end lost 11 bases, and 16 bases lay between the germline ends. The CDR3 consists of 13 residues. The CDR3 loop is CASSLSATGRKYF. Here the CDR3 DNA reads TGTGCCAGCAGCTTAAGCGCGACTGGCCGAAAGTACTTC. The full variable domain, with the rest looked up from reference TRBV7-8 and TRBJ2-7, is GAGVSQSPRYKVAKRGQDVALRCDPISGHVSLFWYQQALGQGPEFLTYFQNEAQLDKSGLPSDRFFAERPEGSVSTLKIQRTQQEDSAVYLCASSLSATGRKYFGPGTRLTVT.

This clone was found once. The V and J genes are TRBV30 and TRBJ2-5; perhaps TRBD2 as D (6 bases). This CDR3 is 15 amino acids long. Trimming cost V 3 bases and J 3 bases, with 17 bases left between them. CDR1 and CDR2 (germline): GTSNPN, SVGIG (reference sequence). CDR3 amino acids: CAWSSGWGNKETQYF. Written as DNA, the CDR3 is TGTGCCTGGAGCAGCGGGTGGGGGAATAAAGAGACCCAGTACTTC.

The chain has TRBV30 and TRBJ1-3; tentative D call: TRBD1 (5 bases). V dropped 5 bases and J dropped 4 bases, with 18 bases sitting between them. Germline-derived CDR1 and CDR2 are GTSNPN and SVGIG (reference sequence). This CDR3 has 15 amino acids. This chain's CDR3 is CAWSRGGAAGNTIYF. DNA for the CDR3: TGTGCCTGGTCCCGGGGCGGGGCGGCCGGAAACACCATATATTTT.

This clone occurred once. The chain uses TRBV7-9 and TRBJ2-5; D is ambiguous. Trimming shortened V by 1 base and J by 1 base, and 4 bases separated the two germline ends. Germline CDR1 and CDR2: SEHNR and FQNEAQ (reference sequence). The CDR3 is made up of 13 amino acids. In DNA, the CDR3 is TGTGCCAGCAGCTTAGTCAGCCAAGAGACCCAGTACTTC. This sequence encodes CASSLVSQETQYF.

This sequence joins TRBV10-1 and TRBJ2-3; unclear D gene. The CDR3 is made up of 12 amino acids. V lost 8 bases and J lost 2, with 8 bases in between. Germline V lookup: CDR1 WNHNN, CDR2 SYGVQD (reference sequence). The CDR3 nucleotides read TGCGCCAGCGCGCATACCACAGATACGCAGTATTTT. Translating gives CASAHTTDTQYF.

This chain links TRBV12-3 or TRBV12-4 with TRBJ2-1, with TRBD1 identical over 9 bases. The CDR3 totals 12 residues. The V segment lost 2 bases and the J segment 16 bases; nucleotides outside the gene matches: 6. CDR3 sequence (DNA): TGTGCCAGCAGTTTACAGGGACAGGGTGGATTCTTC. Its translation: CASSLQGQGGFF.

The genes are TRBV19 and TRBJ2-1, with 7 bases matching TRBD1. V was pared by 6 bases and J by 0 bases, with 5 bases of the junction left unmatched. This CDR3 contains 15 residues. Per germline, CDR1 LNHDA and CDR2 SQIVND (reference sequence). The CDR3 reads CASSWDSLSYNEQFF. The CDR3 DNA reads as TGTGCCAGTAGCTGGGACAGTCTCTCCTACAATGAGCAGTTCTTC.

The chain joins TRBV28 to TRBJ1-2; D unclear. CDR1 and CDR2 (germline): MDHEN, SYDVKM. V was trimmed by 3 bases and J by 3 bases, leaving 8 bases between them. CDR3 length equals 13 residues. CDR3 residues: CASSFGGDYGYTF. In nucleotides, the CDR3 is TGTGCCAGCAGTTTCGGTGGTGACTATGGCTACACCTTC.

The V call is TRBV11-1, the J call TRBJ2-7, with 7 positions matching TRBD2. V shed 5 bases, J shed 3 bases, and the junction held 7 bases outside the gene matches. Looked up from germline, CDR1 is SGHAT and CDR2 is FQDESV (reference sequence). This CDR3 spans 14 amino acids. CDR3 bases: TGTGCCAGCAGCCCGGTGGGAGGGTTCTACGAGCAGTACTTC. This gives the protein CASSPVGGFYEQYF.

This clone was recorded only once. The chain joins TRBV3-1 (or the pseudogene TRBV3-2) to TRBJ2-2, with 8 bases fitting TRBD2. Germline lookup yields CDR1 LGHDT and CDR2 YNNKEL (reference sequence). CDR3 length: 16 residues. V dropped 2 bases and J dropped 8; count of bases not matched to a gene: 10. CDR3 in DNA: TGTGCCAGCAGCCAATTTGGCGGGAGGACTGGTGGGGAGCTGTTTTTT. It encodes CASSQFGGRTGGELFF.

V usage is TRBV5-1 and J usage is TRBJ1-1, with D unclear. The germline gives CDR1 SGHRS, CDR2 YFSETQ. The CDR3 is made up of 14 amino acids. V lost 6 bases to trimming and J lost 0 bases, with 12 bases between them. The DNA for the CDR3 is TGCGCCAGCACCACAAGCGGGGTGAACACTGAAGCTTTCTTT. Residues: CASTTSGVNTEAFF.

The chain is built from TRBV19 and TRBJ1-1; D not certain. Germline V gene lookup returns CDR1 LNHDA and CDR2 SQIVND (reference sequence). Trimming shortened V by 5 bases and J by 1 base, and 11 bases separated the two germline ends. This CDR3 is 14 amino acids long. CDR3 in DNA: TGTGCCAGTAGTCTCTCCCGGGGGAACACTGAAGCTTTCTTT. As protein: CASSLSRGNTEAFF.

This chain joins TRBV27 and TRBJ2-7; 7 bases fit TRBD1. Germline-derived CDR1 and CDR2 are MNHEY and SMNVEV (reference sequence). Germline trimming cut 5 bases from V and 2 bases from J; bases unmatched to any gene: 6. CDR3 size: 14 residues. This CDR3 is CASSTQTGPYEQYF. CDR3 in DNA: TGTGCCAGCAGTACCCAGACAGGGCCCTACGAGCAGTACTTC.

In this sample, this clone turned up once. The V and J genes are TRBV19 and TRBJ1-2; 7 bases align to TRBD1. The germline gives CDR1 LNHDA, CDR2 SQIVND (reference sequence). V lost 5 bases and J lost 2; bases outside the gene matches: 5. This CDR3 spans 14 amino acids. In DNA, the CDR3 is TGTGCCAGTAGTTCGTTACAGGGGAACTATGGCTACACCTTC. Translation gives CASSSLQGNYGYTF.

The chain links TRBV6-1 to TRBJ1-6, with D perhaps matching TRBD1 (5 bases). The CDR3 extends over 15 amino acids. The V gene's germline CDR1 is MNHNS and CDR2 SASEGT. Trimming took off 2 bases at V and 2 bases at J, with 7 bases between the two ends. CDR3 nucleotides: TGTGCCAGCAGTGAACTACAGGCCTATAATTCACCCCTCCACTTT. This sequence encodes CASSELQAYNSPLHF.

This rearrangement joins TRBV7-6 to TRBJ2-2, with D perhaps TRBD2 (5 bases). The ends were cut back, 3 bases at V and 4 bases at J, with 12 bases in the middle. The CDR3 consists of 15 residues. Germline CDR1 reads SGHVS; CDR2 reads FNYEAQ. The CDR3 sequence is CASSLRVVGTGELFF. The CDR3 nucleotides read TGTGCCAGCAGCTTGAGGGTTGTGGGCACCGGGGAGCTGTTTTTT. The complete variable domain, with remaining parts taken from reference TRBV7-6 and TRBJ2-2, reads GAGVSQSPRYKVTKRGQDVALRCDPISGHVSLYWYRQALGQGPEFLTYFNYEAQQDKSGLPNDRFSAERPEGSISTLTIQRTEQRDSAMYRCASSLRVVGTGELFFGEGSRLTVL.

Only one count was recorded for this clone. This chain uses TRBV2 with TRBJ2-2, with 10 bases lining up with TRBD1. Germline V gives CDR1 SNHLY, CDR2 FYNNEI. The CDR3 spans 15 residues. With 6 bases clipped from V and 6 bases from J, the junction kept 7 bases outside the gene matches. CDR3 sequence reads: CASRPTGGYAGELFF. The CDR3 DNA follows: TGTGCCAGCAGACCGACAGGGGGCTATGCCGGGGAGCTGTTTTTT.